This passage covers 2 T cell receptor beta chains from one sample sequenced in a study of technical replicates of blood from a few donors. Profiling relied on immunoSEQ multiplex PCR, and the TCRdb table lists in-frame clones only, not all of them. The table shows roughly 60,000 clones, with approximately 86% occurring only once. Sequencing was performed on PBMCs. Receptor source: a human donor in good health. Some clones in this sample may be carry-over from other donors' samples.

The gene calls are TRBV7-9 and TRBJ2-2; TRBD1 aligns across 7 bases. The trim removed 2 bases at V and 1 base at J, leaving 4 bases unmatched. Germline CDR1 and CDR2: SEHNR and FQNEAQ (reference sequence). There are 16 residues in the CDR3. The CDR3 here is CASSLIGTVNTGELFF. CDR3 DNA: TGTGCCAGCAGCTTAATCGGGACAGTGAACACCGGGGAGCTGTTTTTT.

The rearrangement links TRBV5-4 to TRBJ2-6; D gene unclear. The CDR3 consists of 17 residues. CDR1 and CDR2 (germline): SGHNT, YYREEE (reference sequence). Trimming left V 2 bases short and J 4 bases short, with 16 bases between. This CDR3 reads CASSLYPWAWGANVLTF. CDR3 sequence (DNA): TGTGCCAGCAGCTTATACCCCTGGGCGTGGGGGGCCAACGTCCTGACTTTC.